The clone carrying this TCR beta chain came up a few times. What it recognizes is unknown. Unique molecular identifiers were present on cDNA, and template switching added a universal primer site. TCRdb itself ran the 5' RACE reads through MiXCR, one entry per CDR3 protein. Of approximately 500,000 distinct CDR3 sequences in the sample, about 24% were seen once. The data are from a study of identical twins. Study-level results: For out-of-frame alpha sequences shared by twins, low generation probability was in excess.

The CDR3 loop spans 14 amino acids. The germline gives CDR1 DFQATT, CDR2 SNEGSKA (reference sequence). Germline trimming cut 5 bases from V and 4 bases from J; bases unmatched to any gene: 6. These records were also assigned to another study, of T cells expressing NK-cell markers. From that paper: In five to seven donors, dominant CD3+CD56+NKG2C+ clonotypes ranked among the top 10 CD8+ clonotypes.

The source material was CD4+ T cells sorted from blood. The origin of this receptor is a woman between 18 and 29 years old in good health. This sequence joins TRBV20-1 and TRBJ2-7, with 12 bases identical to TRBD2. Here the CDR3 DNA reads TGCAGTGCTTCGACTAGCGGGAGAGCATACGAGCAGTACTTC. It is translated as CSASTSGRAYEQYF.